The 21 T cell receptor beta chains given below trace back to one sample, sequenced in a study of low-dose radiotherapy and immunotherapy resistance in tumors. Covering alpha and beta chains, TRAV- and TRBV-specific primers were used for the first-strand cDNA. Amplification, which lasted approximately 19 PCR cycles, used a constant-region primer and V-primer adapter to amplify TCRs. TCRdb reprocessed the reads via MiXCR and lists one record per CDR3 protein. This sample yields roughly 100,000 distinct CDR3 sequences, of which less than 25% are seen a single time; approximately 4% belongs to the top ten. The time point: after trial treatment. As for treatment: LDRT plus nivolumab, ipilimumab, low-dose cyclophosphamide and aspirin (RACIN trial). Sample: PBMCs, taken after low-dose radiotherapy plus immunotherapy. Source of these receptors: a male donor with prostate cancer.

The chain has TRBV9 and TRBJ2-1; a possible D gene is TRBD2 (6 bases). Looked up from germline, CDR1 is SGDLS and CDR2 is YYNGEE. This CDR3 has 17 amino acids. The V gene lost 1 base and the J gene lost 4 bases, with 18 bases spanning the gap. The CDR3 nucleotides are TGTGCCAGCAGCGTATGGGGAGGAGTGGGAGTTTACAATGAGCAGTTCTTC. This codes for CASSVWGGVGVYNEQFF.

This clonotype was found many times. The CDR3 DNA reads as TGTGCCAGCACCCCGCAGGCAGGGGACGTGGAGACCCAGTACTTC. It specifies CASTPQAGDVETQYF. V gene TRBV7-2 combines with J gene TRBJ2-5; D might be TRBD1 (6 bases). The germline V gene has CDR1 SGHTA and CDR2 FQGNSA. The CDR3 spans 15 residues. Deletions cut 7 bases from V and 5 bases from J, with 20 bases between.

This clonotype was seen ten or more times. The V gene is TRBV30, the J gene TRBJ1-4; D is undetermined. V gave up 0 bases and J gave up 10 bases, with 12 bases separating them. CDR3 length: 13 residues. The germline V gene encodes CDR1 GTSNPN and CDR2 SVGIG (reference sequence). CDR3 nucleotide sequence: TGTGCCTGGAGTGTACGGTCCGCCGGAAAACTGTTTTTT. Encoded protein: CAWSVRSAGKLFF.

This clonotype was recorded many times. The chain is built from TRBV7-8 and TRBJ2-1, with D uncertain. The germline V gene encodes CDR1 SGHVS and CDR2 FQNEAQ. The CDR3 sequence is 15 residues long. The V end lost 1 base, the J end lost 4 bases, and 11 bases lay between the germline ends. In DNA form, the CDR3 reads TGTGCCAGCAGCTTAGTAGCTCCCCGATACAATGAGCAGTTCTTC. Translation gives CASSLVAPRYNEQFF.

There are many counts of this clonotype. The chain is built from TRBV5-1 and TRBJ1-6, with TRBD1 as a possible D gene (5 bases). The germline CDR1 and CDR2 sequences are SGHRS and YFSETQ. This CDR3 has 15 amino acids. V gave up 2 bases and J gave up 11 bases, with 17 bases separating them. The CDR3: CASSFSGTGGTPLHF. As DNA, the CDR3 is TGCGCCAGCAGCTTCTCGGGAACGGGGGGGACACCCCTCCACTTT.

This clonotype was counted between two and nine times. The V and J genes are TRBV6-6 and TRBJ1-4; D remains unclear. CDR3 length: 17 amino acids. V lost 0 bases to trimming and J lost 5 bases, with 16 bases between them. The germline gives CDR1 MNHNY, CDR2 SVGAGI (reference sequence). The DNA for the CDR3 is TGTGCCAGCAGTTACTCCCCCAGGCCAGGTGGAAATGAAAAACTGTTTTTT. It yields the protein CASSYSPRPGGNEKLFF.

This clonotype was counted at least ten times. The J gene is TRBJ2-3, the V gene TRBV6-2 or TRBV6-3, with unresolved D. From germline, CDR1 is MNHEY and CDR2 SVGEGT. V was pared by 7 bases and J by 3 bases, with 17 bases between. CDR3 length: 15 residues. The CDR3 coding sequence is TGTGCCAGCAAGGAGCTCCGAGTGGGGACAGATACGCAGTATTTT. Protein product: CASKELRVGTDTQYF.

This clonotype was seen many times. The gene calls are TRBV5-6 and TRBJ2-7; 7 bases are a match to TRBD2. With V trimmed by 2 bases and J by 5 bases, 13 bases remained unmatched. The CDR3 is 16 amino acids. Germline CDR1 and CDR2: SGHDT and YYEEEE. CDR3 sequence reads: CASSLFSPAGLHEQYF. For the CDR3, the DNA is TGTGCCAGCAGCTTATTTAGTCCAGCGGGGCTCCACGAGCAGTACTTC.

This clonotype has ten or more counts. This chain uses TRBV30 with TRBJ2-1, with 9 bases matching TRBD1. CDR3 length: 16 amino acids. Germline-derived CDR1 and CDR2 are GTSNPN and SVGIG (reference sequence). V lost 2 bases and J lost 8; bases outside the gene matches: 13. The CDR3 nucleotides are TGTGCCTGGAGTCGCCCACCCGGACAGGGGACCGATGAGCAGTTCTTC. This sequence encodes CAWSRPPGQGTDEQFF.

The genes are TRBV11-3 and TRBJ2-3, with 8 bases matching TRBD1. Germline V gives CDR1 SGHNT, CDR2 YENEEA. There are 14 residues in the CDR3. V shed 1 base and J 4 bases; nucleotides not matched to a gene: 1. The chain's CDR3 is CASSLGTGPDTQYF. The DNA for the CDR3 is TGTGCCAGCAGCTTAGGGACAGGGCCAGATACGCAGTATTTT. The whole variable domain, filled in from reference TRBV11-3 and TRBJ2-3, reads EAGVVQSPRYKIIEKKQPVAFWCNPISGHNTLYWYLQNLGQGPELLIRYENEEAVDDSQLPKDRFSAERLKGVDSTLKIQPAELGDSAVYLCASSLGTGPDTQYFGPGTRLTVL.

The table lists this clonotype with many counts. This chain joins TRBV6-5 and TRBJ1-6, with 12 bases aligning to TRBD1. Germline V gene lookup returns CDR1 MNHEY and CDR2 SVGAGI. With V trimmed by 5 bases and J by 8 bases, 16 bases remained unmatched. The CDR3 extends over 19 amino acids. The CDR3 coding sequence is TGTGCCAGCAGTCCATCGAGGGACAGGGGGCTTCATCACCATTCACCCCTCCACTTT. This codes for CASSPSRDRGLHHHSPLHF.

V and J are TRBV12-3 or TRBV12-4 and TRBJ2-7, with 13 bases aligning to TRBD2. The CDR3 covers 15 residues. The junction had 4 bases not matched to a gene; V was cut back by 5 bases and J by 3 bases. The CDR3 spells CASSGGLAGLYEQYF. The CDR3, as DNA: TGTGCCAGCAGTGGGGGACTAGCGGGGCTCTACGAGCAGTACTTC.

The chain joins TRBV12-3 or TRBV12-4 to TRBJ2-3; a possible D gene is TRBD1 (5 bases). This CDR3 comprises 16 residues. Trimming removed 4 bases at V and 0 bases at J, with 14 bases between. In DNA, the CDR3 is TGTGCCAGCAGTTCCAGGGTACCCTTGAGCACAGATACGCAGTATTTT. The encoded protein is CASSSRVPLSTDTQYF.

In its sample, this clonotype was seen many times. The J gene is TRBJ2-2, the V gene TRBV5-1; no firm D call. Trimming removed 2 bases at V and 1 base at J, with 3 bases between. The CDR3 contains 13 residues. Germline lookup yields CDR1 SGHRS and CDR2 YFSETQ. The CDR3 nucleotides read TGCGCCAGCAGCTTCAGGAACACCGGGGAGCTGTTTTTT. Translating it yields CASSFRNTGELFF.

At least ten counts were recorded for this clonotype. The chain is built from TRBV5-1 and TRBJ2-3, with D possibly TRBD2 on 6 matching bases. Germline lookup yields CDR1 SGHRS and CDR2 YFSETQ. This CDR3 has 14 residues. V gave up 4 bases and J gave up 3 bases, with 12 bases separating them. CDR3 sequence reads: CASSKGLPTDTQYF. CDR3 DNA: TGCGCCAGCAGCAAGGGACTGCCGACAGATACGCAGTATTTT. The complete variable domain, with remaining parts taken from reference TRBV5-1 and TRBJ2-3, reads KAGVTQTPRYLIKTRGQQVTLSCSPISGHRSVSWYQQTPGQGLQFLFEYFSETQRNKGNFPGRFSGRQFSNSRSEMNVSTLELGDSALYLCASSKGLPTDTQYFGPGTRLTVL.

This clonotype was seen at least ten times. V and J are TRBV3-1 and TRBJ1-2; possible D gene TRBD1, 6 bases. The germline CDR1 and CDR2 sequences are LGHDT and YNNKEL (reference sequence). V lost 1 base to trimming and J lost 7 bases, with 10 bases between them. The CDR3 sequence is 13 residues long. The CDR3 loop reads CASSQARGGGYTF. The CDR3 nucleotides are TGTGCCAGCAGCCAAGCCAGGGGTGGTGGCTACACCTTC.

A remark on this clonotype: A far larger clone is only one base removed, so a read error is likely. The CDR3 nucleotides are TGCAGCGTTGAAGAGCGGGGAGGCGTCGATGAGCAGTACTTC. The encoded protein is CSVEERGGVDEQYF. This sequence joins TRBV29-1 and TRBJ2-7, with D possibly being TRBD2 (6 bases). Germline-derived CDR1 and CDR2 are SQVTM and ANQGSEA. The ends were cut back, 0 bases at V and 7 bases at J, with 16 bases in the middle. This CDR3 contains 14 residues.

By frequency in the sample, this clonotype is hyperexpanded. The rearrangement links TRBV6-5 to TRBJ2-1; either TRBD1 or TRBD2 may fit D (5 bases each). Germline V gives CDR1 MNHEY, CDR2 SVGAGI. The CDR3 spans 14 residues. The ends were cut back, 5 bases at V and 3 bases at J, with 11 bases in the middle. The CDR3 region has the DNA TGTGCCAGCAGTCGAGAGGGGAACTACAATGAGCAGTTCTTC. Translation: CASSREGNYNEQFF.

This clonotype was observed many times. The gene calls are TRBV6-5 and TRBJ2-5; TRBD2 is a possible D gene (6 bases). The length of the CDR3 is 14 residues. Germline V gives CDR1 MNHEY, CDR2 SVGAGI. V lost 2 bases and J lost 2, with 9 bases in between. CDR3 amino acids: CASSYGGWQETQYF. In DNA form, the CDR3 reads TGTGCCAGCAGTTACGGGGGGTGGCAAGAGACCCAGTACTTC.

This clonotype was found many times. The rearrangement joins TRBV3-1 to TRBJ2-2, with 7 positions matching TRBD1. This CDR3 spans 14 amino acids. The ends lost 2 bases at V and 5 bases at J; junction bases unmatched: 2. Germline values: CDR1 LGHDT, CDR2 YNNKEL (reference sequence). CDR3 protein: CASSQNRGTGELFF. In DNA form, the CDR3 reads TGTGCCAGCAGCCAAAACAGGGGAACCGGGGAGCTGTTTTTT.

At least ten counts were recorded for this clonotype. The chain is built from TRBV5-1 and TRBJ1-2, with 7 bases identical to TRBD1. The CDR3 contains 15 residues. The junction had 5 bases not matched to a gene; V was cut back by 2 bases and J by 1 base. CDR1 is SGHRS, CDR2 YFSETQ, per germline. The CDR3 DNA reads as TGCGCCAGCAGCTTCGGACAGGATGATAACTATGGCTACACCTTC. Its translation is CASSFGQDDNYGYTF.